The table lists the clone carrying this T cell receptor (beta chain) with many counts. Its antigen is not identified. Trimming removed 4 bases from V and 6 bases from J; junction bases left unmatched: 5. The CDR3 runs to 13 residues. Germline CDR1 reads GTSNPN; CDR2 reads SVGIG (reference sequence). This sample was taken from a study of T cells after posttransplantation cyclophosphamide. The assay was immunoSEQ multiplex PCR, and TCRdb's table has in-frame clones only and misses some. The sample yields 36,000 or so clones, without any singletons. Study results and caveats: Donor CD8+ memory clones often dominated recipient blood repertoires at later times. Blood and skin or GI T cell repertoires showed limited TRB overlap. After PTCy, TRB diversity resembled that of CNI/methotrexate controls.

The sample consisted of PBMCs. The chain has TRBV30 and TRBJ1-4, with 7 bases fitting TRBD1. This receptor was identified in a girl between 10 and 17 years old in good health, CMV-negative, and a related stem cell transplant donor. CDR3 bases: TGTGCCTGGAAAGGGGGCGCCTATGAAAAACTGTTTTTT. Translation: CAWKGGAYEKLFF.